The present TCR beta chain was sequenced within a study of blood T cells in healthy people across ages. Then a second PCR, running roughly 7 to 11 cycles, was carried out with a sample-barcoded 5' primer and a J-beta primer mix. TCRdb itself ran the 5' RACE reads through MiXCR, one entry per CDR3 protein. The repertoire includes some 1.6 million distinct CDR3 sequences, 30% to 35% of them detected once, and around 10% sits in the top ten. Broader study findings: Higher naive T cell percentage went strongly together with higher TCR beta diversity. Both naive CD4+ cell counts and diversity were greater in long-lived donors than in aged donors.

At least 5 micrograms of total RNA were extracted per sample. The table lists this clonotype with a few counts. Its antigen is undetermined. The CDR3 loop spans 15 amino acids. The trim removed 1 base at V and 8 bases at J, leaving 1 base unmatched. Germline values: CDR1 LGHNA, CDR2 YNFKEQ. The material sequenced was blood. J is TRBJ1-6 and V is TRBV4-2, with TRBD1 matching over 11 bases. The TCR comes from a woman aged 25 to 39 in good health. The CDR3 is CASSQGGQGDSPLHF. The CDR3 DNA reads TGTGCCAGCAGCCAAGGGGGACAGGGGGATTCACCCCTCCACTTT.